This is a list of T cell receptor beta chains from one sample in a study of naive and memory T cell subsets. TCRdb recomputed calls from the UMI-ligation and nested PCR reads with MiXCR, one row per CDR3 protein. The data show approximately 100,000 distinct CDR3 sequences, with about 14% seen just once and around 2.8% held by the top ten. The sample taken for sequencing was naive CD8+ T cells from blood. The origin of the receptors is a human donor in good health. Each CDR3 is given with its conserved first and last residue. D genes are given only for firm matches. A clone size is listed for some rows: how often the clone was seen (once, few, many), or a class if it is expanded.

abundance: .
v_gene: TRBV4-2
d_gene: .
j_gene: TRBJ2-7
CDR3aa: CASSPEGPGFEQYF
CDR3nt: TGTGCCAGCAGCCCCGAGGGACCCGGCTTCGAGCAGTACTTC

abundance: few
v_gene: TRBV24-1
d_gene: TRBD2
j_gene: TRBJ2-1
CDR3aa: CATSGPPSGDYNEQFF
CDR3nt: TGTGCCACCAGTGGGCCTCCTAGCGGGGACTACAATGAGCAGTTCTTC

abundance: many
v_gene: TRBV29-1
d_gene: .
j_gene: TRBJ1-3
CDR3aa: CSAERGNTIYF
CDR3nt: TGCAGCGCCGAAAGAGGAAACACCATATATTTT

abundance: few
v_gene: TRBV29-1
d_gene: .
j_gene: TRBJ1-1
CDR3aa: CSALTGNTEAFF
CDR3nt: TGCAGCGCCCTGACAGGGAACACTGAAGCTTTCTTT

abundance: .
v_gene: TRBV28
d_gene: .
j_gene: TRBJ1-6
CDR3aa: CASRPLTPDSTNSPLHF
CDR3nt: TGTGCCAGCAGACCCCTGACCCCCGACAGTACTAATTCACCCCTCCACTTT

abundance: few
v_gene: TRBV27
d_gene: .
j_gene: TRBJ1-1
CDR3aa: CASGPRGVHTEAFF
CDR3nt: TGTGCCAGCGGGCCGCGGGGCGTCCACACTGAAGCTTTCTTT

abundance: many
v_gene: TRBV5-4
d_gene: .
j_gene: TRBJ2-7
CDR3aa: CASSLVLGSYEQYF
CDR3nt: TGTGCCAGCAGCTTGGTGCTGGGATCCTACGAGCAGTACTTC

abundance: .
v_gene: TRBV9
d_gene: TRBD1
j_gene: TRBJ1-6
CDR3aa: CASSGQGSGNSPLHF
CDR3nt: TGTGCCAGCAGCGGACAGGGAAGCGGTAATTCACCCCTCCACTTT

abundance: many
v_gene: TRBV3-1
d_gene: .
j_gene: TRBJ2-1
CDR3aa: CASSLTEHEQFF
CDR3nt: TGTGCCAGCAGCCTGACTGAGCATGAGCAGTTCTTC

abundance: .
v_gene: TRBV29-1
d_gene: TRBD1
j_gene: TRBJ2-5
CDR3aa: CSVEDFGDREETQYF
CDR3nt: TGCAGCGTTGAAGATTTCGGGGACAGGGAAGAGACCCAGTACTTC

abundance: few
v_gene: TRBV30
d_gene: .
j_gene: TRBJ2-1
CDR3aa: CAWSVLGDEQFF
CDR3nt: TGTGCCTGGAGTGTTCTCGGGGATGAGCAGTTCTTC

abundance: many
v_gene: TRBV4-2
d_gene: TRBD2
j_gene: TRBJ2-1
CDR3aa: CASSQEGSGRRWNEQFF
CDR3nt: TGTGCCAGCAGCCAAGAGGGTAGCGGGAGGAGGTGGAATGAGCAGTTCTTC

abundance: .
v_gene: TRBV7-9
d_gene: TRBD2
j_gene: TRBJ2-5
CDR3aa: CASSPSGGDQETQYF
CDR3nt: TGTGCCAGCAGCCCAAGCGGGGGGGACCAAGAGACCCAGTACTTC

abundance: few
v_gene: TRBV5-4
d_gene: .
j_gene: TRBJ2-3
CDR3aa: CASSPGEIEGHTDTQYF
CDR3nt: TGTGCCAGCAGCCCCGGCGAGATAGAGGGGCACACAGATACGCAGTATTTT

abundance: .
v_gene: TRBV7-9
d_gene: TRBD1
j_gene: TRBJ2-1
CDR3aa: CASRETGGDHNEQFF
CDR3nt: TGTGCCAGCAGAGAGACAGGGGGCGATCACAATGAGCAGTTCTTC

abundance: .
v_gene: TRBV12-3/TRBV12-4
d_gene: .
j_gene: TRBJ2-5
CDR3aa: CASSTLGIKYF
CDR3nt: TGTGCCAGCAGTACCCTAGGAATTAAGTACTTC

abundance: few
v_gene: TRBV6-2/TRBV6-3
d_gene: .
j_gene: TRBJ2-5
CDR3aa: CASSEKLPGRPETQYF
CDR3nt: TGTGCCAGCAGCGAAAAACTACCGGGACGCCCGGAGACCCAGTACTTC

abundance: few
v_gene: TRBV7-8
d_gene: TRBD2
j_gene: TRBJ2-2
CDR3aa: CASTPGLAGGGELFF
CDR3nt: TGTGCCAGCACCCCTGGACTAGCGGGAGGCGGGGAGCTGTTTTTT

abundance: .
v_gene: TRBV7-8
d_gene: .
j_gene: TRBJ1-4
CDR3aa: CASSLVDGGESGEKLFF
CDR3nt: TGTGCCAGCAGCTTAGTGGACGGGGGCGAAAGCGGTGAAAAACTGTTTTTT

abundance: many
v_gene: TRBV12-3/TRBV12-4
d_gene: TRBD2
j_gene: TRBJ2-1
CDR3aa: CASRTGLAFYEQFF
CDR3nt: TGTGCCAGCAGAACGGGACTAGCGTTCTATGAGCAGTTCTTC

abundance: few
v_gene: TRBV6-2/TRBV6-3
d_gene: .
j_gene: TRBJ2-7
CDR3aa: CASKRGAYEQYF
CDR3nt: TGTGCCAGCAAGCGAGGCGCATACGAGCAGTACTTC

abundance: few
v_gene: TRBV30
d_gene: TRBD1
j_gene: TRBJ2-7
CDR3aa: CAWGDSYEQYF
CDR3nt: TGTGCCTGGGGGGACAGCTACGAGCAGTACTTC

abundance: .
v_gene: TRBV28
d_gene: .
j_gene: TRBJ2-7
CDR3aa: CASMGDGPQQYF
CDR3nt: TGTGCCAGCATGGGGGACGGACCTCAGCAGTACTTC

abundance: .
v_gene: TRBV3-1
d_gene: .
j_gene: TRBJ1-1
CDR3aa: CASSQIARDTGWNTEAFF
CDR3nt: TGTGCCAGCAGCCAAATAGCTCGGGACACTGGGTGGAACACTGAAGCTTTCTTT

abundance: few
v_gene: TRBV30
d_gene: .
j_gene: TRBJ1-2
CDR3aa: CAWSATGFKDGYTF
CDR3nt: TGTGCCTGGAGTGCCACAGGGTTTAAAGATGGCTACACCTTC

abundance: .
v_gene: TRBV12-3/TRBV12-4
d_gene: TRBD1
j_gene: TRBJ1-1
CDR3aa: CASSPSREGGSEAFF
CDR3nt: TGTGCCAGCAGCCCCAGTCGGGAAGGGGGCTCTGAAGCTTTCTTT

abundance: many
v_gene: TRBV20-1
d_gene: .
j_gene: TRBJ2-3
CDR3aa: CSAGYNTQYF
CDR3nt: TGCAGTGCTGGCTATAATACGCAGTATTTT

abundance: few
v_gene: TRBV11-1
d_gene: .
j_gene: TRBJ2-5
CDR3aa: CASSLFPGTHLFEETQYF
CDR3nt: TGTGCCAGCAGCTTATTCCCCGGGACACACCTCTTCGAAGAGACCCAGTACTTC

abundance: few
v_gene: TRBV4-3
d_gene: TRBD1
j_gene: TRBJ2-5
CDR3aa: CASSQGDRGLGTQYF
CDR3nt: TGCGCCAGCAGCCAAGGGGACAGGGGGCTCGGGACCCAGTACTTC

abundance: few
v_gene: TRBV28
d_gene: .
j_gene: TRBJ2-7
CDR3aa: CASSFTGASYEQYF
CDR3nt: TGTGCCAGCAGTTTTACCGGGGCCAGCTACGAGCAGTACTTC

abundance: .
v_gene: TRBV5-1
d_gene: .
j_gene: TRBJ1-2
CDR3aa: CASSLDWGPGYGYTF
CDR3nt: TGCGCCAGCAGCTTGGATTGGGGGCCCGGCTATGGCTACACCTTC

abundance: .
v_gene: TRBV4-3
d_gene: .
j_gene: TRBJ1-1
CDR3aa: CASSHQATFMNTEAFF
CDR3nt: TGCGCCAGCAGCCACCAGGCTACTTTCATGAACACTGAAGCTTTCTTT

abundance: .
v_gene: TRBV12-3/TRBV12-4
d_gene: .
j_gene: TRBJ1-1
CDR3aa: CASSFYRNTEAFF
CDR3nt: TGTGCCAGCAGTTTTTACCGAAACACTGAAGCTTTCTTT

abundance: many
v_gene: TRBV28
d_gene: TRBD1
j_gene: TRBJ1-2
CDR3aa: CASSFQGVANYGYTF
CDR3nt: TGTGCCAGCAGTTTTCAGGGGGTAGCTAACTATGGCTACACCTTC

abundance: few
v_gene: TRBV12-3/TRBV12-4
d_gene: .
j_gene: TRBJ2-2
CDR3aa: CASSLLQGWTGELFF
CDR3nt: TGTGCCAGCAGTTTATTACAGGGATGGACCGGGGAGCTGTTTTTT

abundance: .
v_gene: TRBV11-3
d_gene: .
j_gene: TRBJ2-1
CDR3aa: CASSLDASSYNEQFF
CDR3nt: TGTGCCAGCAGCTTAGACGCGAGCTCCTACAATGAGCAGTTCTTC

abundance: .
v_gene: TRBV23-1
d_gene: .
j_gene: TRBJ2-4
CDR3aa: CASGPRDPKNIQYF
CDR3nt: TGCGCCAGCGGTCCCAGGGATCCCAAAAACATTCAGTACTTC

abundance: many
v_gene: TRBV4-1
d_gene: TRBD2
j_gene: TRBJ2-7
CDR3aa: CASSQVGLAEVSDEQYF
CDR3nt: TGCGCCAGCAGCCAGGTGGGGCTAGCGGAGGTAAGCGACGAGCAGTACTTC

abundance: .
v_gene: TRBV19
d_gene: .
j_gene: TRBJ2-7
CDR3aa: CASSAQGSSYEQYF
CDR3nt: TGTGCCAGTAGTGCTCAGGGTAGCTCCTACGAGCAGTACTTC

abundance: many
v_gene: TRBV7-9
d_gene: .
j_gene: TRBJ1-1
CDR3aa: CASSLGHRVSAEAFF
CDR3nt: TGTGCCAGCAGCTTGGGGCACAGGGTGTCCGCTGAAGCTTTCTTT

abundance: few
v_gene: TRBV11-2
d_gene: TRBD2
j_gene: TRBJ2-1
CDR3aa: CASSFPGSRLAGGLGDEQFF
CDR3nt: TGTGCCAGCAGCTTCCCGGGGAGTCGACTAGCGGGGGGTTTGGGCGATGAGCAGTTCTTC

abundance: many
v_gene: TRBV4-3
d_gene: .
j_gene: TRBJ1-2
CDR3aa: CASSPGGSPNYGYTF
CDR3nt: TGCGCCAGCAGCCCAGGAGGGTCTCCTAACTATGGCTACACCTTC